Each of the 4 T cell receptor beta chains below was sequenced from the same sample in a study of T cells in Graves' hyperthyroidism and ophthalmopathy. Amplification of TCR beta CDR3 regions used RNA as the template. When the TCR CDR3 underwent first-round RT-PCR, the HTBI primer set was used. TCRdb re-derived calls from the multiplex PCR reads in MiXCR, one entry per CDR3 protein. The sample records 690,000 or so distinct CDR3 sequences, roughly a sixth being singletons. The material sequenced was blood. The receptors were gathered from a woman aged 50 to 60 with Graves' hyperthyroidism that later progressed to Graves' ophthalmopathy.

V and J are TRBV19 and TRBJ1-1; 10 bases match TRBD1. Germline CDR1 LNHDA, CDR2 SQIVND (reference sequence). CDR3 length equals 13 residues. The V and J ends lost 3 bases and 11 bases, in that order; junction bases with no gene match: 6. This chain's CDR3 is CASSIGQGGQAFF. The CDR3 nucleotides read TGTGCCAGTAGTATCGGACAGGGGGGACAGGCTTTCTTT.

Many counts were recorded for this clonotype. V and J are TRBV11-1 and TRBJ1-2; TRBD1 agrees at 8 bases. V trimming: 4 bases; J trimming: 10 bases; junction bases outside the gene matches: 8. The CDR3 covers 13 residues. Germline CDR1 is SGHAT and CDR2 is FQDESV (reference sequence). CDR3 coding DNA: TGTGCCAGCAGCTCCCGCGAGACAGGGGCCTACACCTTC. It yields the protein CASSSRETGAYTF.

The V and J genes are TRBV20-1 and TRBJ1-6; 7 bases fit TRBD1. V lost 3 bases, J lost 9 bases, and 8 bases stayed unmatched. CDR1 and CDR2 from the germline V gene are DFQATT and SNEGSKA (reference sequence). The CDR3 totals 14 residues. CDR3 in amino acids: CSARNRGGISPLHF. The DNA for the CDR3 is TGCAGTGCTAGGAACAGGGGAGGGATTTCACCCCTCCACTTT.

This clonotype showed up just a few times. The chain joins TRBV20-1 to TRBJ1-1; D perhaps matches TRBD1 (6 bases). V lost 5 bases and J lost 10, with 20 bases in between. In germline, CDR1 is DFQATT, CDR2 SNEGSKA (reference sequence). The CDR3 runs 13 residues. DNA of the CDR3: TGCAGTGCTCGGATCAGGGTAAGGGGGACAGCTTTCTTT. Its protein product is CSARIRVRGTAFF.